Shown below are 6 T cell receptor beta chains from a single sample sequenced in a study of beta chain features in type 1 diabetes. Every isolated RNA sample was fully reverse transcribed, so sequencing captured expressed TCRB transcripts. Sequenced by immunoSEQ multiplex PCR; TCRdb stores in-frame clones only, minus some. Among 500,000 to 850,000 clones listed, roughly an eighth were seen once. No antigens are known for them. Study conclusions and caveats: TCRB CDR3s were moderately but significantly shorter in Type 1 diabetes patients in all four CD4+ subsets.

Specimen: naive CD4+ T cells from blood. These receptor sequences come from a man aged 18-30 years with type 1 diabetes.

J is TRBJ1-2 and V is TRBV7-2; D remains ambiguous. V dropped 0 bases and J dropped 13 bases, with 18 bases sitting between them. This CDR3 comprises 14 residues. The germline V gene has CDR1 SGHTA and CDR2 FQGNSA. Here the CDR3 reads CASSLAGKVHLRTF. For the CDR3, the DNA is TGTGCCAGCAGCTTAGCGGGGAAAGTGCACCTGCGCACCTTC.

This chain connects TRBV29-1 to TRBJ1-2; 8 bases line up with TRBD1. CDR3 length: 13 amino acids. J was trimmed by 8 bases and V by 1 base; bases with no gene match: 6. Germline-derived CDR1 and CDR2 are SQVTM and ANQGSEA. The CDR3 bases are TGCAGCGTTGAAGGACGGACAGGGTACGGCTACACCTTC. The encoded protein is CSVEGRTGYGYTF.

This clone was found a few times. This chain joins TRBV7-2 and TRBJ2-4; 8 nucleotides agree with TRBD1. Germline assignment: CDR1 SGHTA and CDR2 FQGNSA. The CDR3 has 13 residues. Trimming cost V 1 base and J 14 bases; bases outside gene matches: 7. This CDR3 is CASSLGPVTGEYF. The CDR3 DNA sequence: TGTGCCAGCAGCTTAGGTCCCGTGACAGGGGAGTACTTC.

This clone was detected a few times. This chain uses TRBV4-3 with TRBJ2-5, with D perhaps matching TRBD1 (6 bases). This CDR3 has 13 amino acids. In germline, CDR1 is LGHNA, CDR2 YSLEER. V dropped 4 bases and J dropped 4 bases, with 10 bases sitting between them. CDR3 in DNA: TGCGCCAGCAGCCCTCAGACAGGAGAGACCCAGTACTTC. Encoded protein: CASSPQTGETQYF.

The chain carries TRBV29-1 and TRBJ2-2, with 10 bases aligning to TRBD1. This CDR3 has 14 residues. The trim removed 7 bases at V and 3 bases at J, leaving 5 bases unmatched. Germline V lookup: CDR1 SQVTM, CDR2 ANQGSEA. The CDR3 nucleotides are TGCAGCGCCATGGACAGGGGGTACACCGGGGAGCTGTTTTTT. It yields the protein CSAMDRGYTGELFF.

V and J are TRBV15 and TRBJ2-5; tentatively, D is TRBD2 (6 bases). Trimming removed 6 bases at V and 5 bases at J, with 13 bases between. This CDR3 has 13 residues. Germline CDR1 LNHNV, CDR2 YYDKDF (reference sequence). CDR3 in DNA: TGTGCCACCAGGAGCACAGGAGGGGAGACCCAGTACTTC. It specifies CATRSTGGETQYF.